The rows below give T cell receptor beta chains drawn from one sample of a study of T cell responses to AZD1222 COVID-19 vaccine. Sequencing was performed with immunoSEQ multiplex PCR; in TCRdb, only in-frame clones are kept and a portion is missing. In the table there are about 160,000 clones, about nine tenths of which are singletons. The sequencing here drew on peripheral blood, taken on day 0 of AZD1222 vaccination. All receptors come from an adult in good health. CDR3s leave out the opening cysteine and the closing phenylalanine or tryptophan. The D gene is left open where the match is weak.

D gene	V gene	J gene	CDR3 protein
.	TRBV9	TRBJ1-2	ASSVDTAENLYGYT
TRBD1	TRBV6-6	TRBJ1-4	ASSRGQGAPNEKLF
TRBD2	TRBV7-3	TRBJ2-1	ASSRGGSGRDEQF
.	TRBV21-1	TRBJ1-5	ASSKNANQPQH
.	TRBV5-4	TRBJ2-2	ASSHQVNTGELF
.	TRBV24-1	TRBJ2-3	ATSGPPGRMADTQY
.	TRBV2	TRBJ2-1	ASRPRGGPYNEQF
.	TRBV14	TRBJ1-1	ASSQGQGGTEAF
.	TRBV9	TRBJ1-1	ASSVGSAGAAF
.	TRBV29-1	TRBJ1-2	SASPGLANYGYT
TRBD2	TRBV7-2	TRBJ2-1	ASSPTRLAGGNEQF
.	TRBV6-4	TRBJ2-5	ASSGDHGETQY
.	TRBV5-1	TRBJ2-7	ASSLEDSYYEQY
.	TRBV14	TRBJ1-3	ASSQMGPSSGNTIY
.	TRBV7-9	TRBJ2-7	ASSPTGFGRDEQY
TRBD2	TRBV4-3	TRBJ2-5	ASSRGLTSGRHQETQY
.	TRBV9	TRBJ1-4	ASSVGNAGEKLF